This is a list of T cell receptor beta chains from one sample in a study of blood T cell repertoires in COVID-19. Clones were read by immunoSEQ multiplex PCR, and TCRdb kept only the in-frame ones, dropping some. Of roughly 150,000 clones listed, roughly 86% are singletons. Input material: peripheral blood. Every receptor here comes from a human donor with acute or convalescent COVID-19. The donor label of this sample is uncertain. Both conserved end residues are part of each CDR3. The D gene is left open where the match is weak. Some rows mark clone size as missing; the rest say once, few, many or name a class of expanded clone.

cdr3_aa cdr3_nt j_call v_call clone_size d_call
CASSIFSGGENYF TGCGCCAGCAGCATATTTTCAGGGGGAGAGAACTATTTT TRBJ1-6 TRBV5-1 - TRBD1
CASSPRRGNEQFF TGTGCCAGCAGCCCCCGCAGGGGAAATGAGCAGTTCTTC TRBJ2-1 TRBV9 - -
CAWSPRTGGNTIYF TGTGCCTGGAGTCCCCGGACAGGGGGAAACACCATATATTTT TRBJ1-3 TRBV30 once TRBD1
CAISEPTGGFEAFF TGTGCCATCAGTGAGCCGACAGGGGGCTTTGAAGCTTTCTTT TRBJ1-1 TRBV10-3 few TRBD1
CATSRDMGQHSGNTIYF TGTGCCACCAGCAGAGATATGGGACAACACTCTGGAAACACCATATATTTT TRBJ1-3 TRBV15 - -
CASSPQGGQSYGYTF TGTGCCAGCAGCCCTCAGGGGGGACAGAGCTATGGCTACACCTTC TRBJ1-2 TRBV7-2 - TRBD1
CASSILQGAAFF TGTGCCAGTAGTATATTGCAAGGGGCGGCTTTCTTT TRBJ1-1 TRBV19 - -
CASSSGYRGTHNEQFF TGTGCCAGCAGCTCCGGATACAGGGGAACCCACAATGAGCAGTTCTTC TRBJ2-1 TRBV7-8 - TRBD1
CASSEAPTGPAKNIQYF TGTGCCAGCAGTGAAGCCCCGACAGGGCCGGCCAAAAACATTCAGTACTTC TRBJ2-4 TRBV2 - TRBD1
CASKGRAGSRQGSNQPQHF TGCGCCAGCAAGGGAAGAGCAGGGAGTAGGCAGGGGTCCAATCAGCCCCAGCATTTT TRBJ1-5 TRBV10-1 - -
CASSQETTTGELFF TGTGCCAGCAGCCAAGAGACTACCACCGGGGAGCTGTTTTTT TRBJ2-2 TRBV4-2 - -
CASSIVGITGNTIYF TGTGCCAGTAGTATAGTCGGGATTACTGGAAACACCATATATTTT TRBJ1-3 TRBV19 - -
CASSSRQYGAFF TGTGCCAGCAGCTCCCGACAGTACGGAGCTTTCTTT TRBJ1-1 TRBV7-9 - -
CASSQRQGGNTEAFF TGTGCCAGCAGTCAGCGACAGGGCGGAAACACTGAAGCTTTCTTT TRBJ1-1 TRBV6-1 - TRBD1
CASSQDRGTDYGYTF TGCGCCAGCAGCCAAGATCGGGGGACCGACTATGGCTACACCTTC TRBJ1-2 TRBV4-3 - -
CASSQGNTGNYGYTF TGTGCCAGCAGCCAAGGGAATACAGGAAACTATGGCTACACCTTC TRBJ1-2 TRBV4-2 - -
CASSLRSGGLSYEQYF TGTGCCAGCAGCTTACGGAGCGGGGGCCTCTCCTACGAGCAGTACTTC TRBJ2-7 TRBV13 - TRBD2
CATSRETGFSYEQYF TGTGCCACCAGCAGAGAGACAGGCTTCTCCTACGAGCAGTACTTC TRBJ2-7 TRBV15 - -
CAWSAGKGAQYF TGTGCCTGGAGTGCGGGGAAGGGCGCGCAGTATTTT TRBJ2-3 TRBV30 - -
CASSLYTAGGRISGETQYF TGCGCCAGCAGCTTGTATACCGCGGGGGGGCGTATATCTGGTGAGACCCAGTACTTC TRBJ2-5 TRBV5-1 - TRBD2
CASSYTDSYGYTF TGTGCCAGCAGTTATACGGACAGCTATGGCTACACCTTC TRBJ1-2 TRBV6-5 - -
CSVGGGQGPDTQYF TGCAGCGTTGGTGGGGGACAGGGGCCAGATACGCAGTATTTT TRBJ2-3 TRBV29-1 - TRBD1
CASSQAGSGGNQPQHF TGTGCCAGCAGCCAAGCAGGATCAGGGGGCAATCAGCCCCAGCATTTT TRBJ1-5 TRBV3-1/TRBV3-2 - -
CASSQDGGTGNSNQPQHF TGTGCCAGCAGCCAAGATGGGGGCACAGGGAATAGCAATCAGCCCCAGCATTTT TRBJ1-5 TRBV3-1/TRBV3-2 - -
CASKRGTNTEAFF TGTGCCAGTAAAAGGGGGACGAACACTGAAGCTTTCTTT TRBJ1-1 TRBV19 - -
CASSRTGRDTGELFF TGTGCCAGCTCACGGACAGGGCGGGACACCGGGGAGCTGTTTTTT TRBJ2-2 TRBV18 - TRBD1
CASSIVSASIGYTF TGTGCCAGTAGTATAGTCTCAGCTAGTATTGGCTACACCTTC TRBJ1-2 TRBV19 - -
CATRDFLGYSPLHF TGTGCCACCCGGGACTTTCTGGGGTATTCACCCCTCCACTTT TRBJ1-6 TRBV27 - -
CASVSGTGASTEAFF TGTGCCAGCGTCTCGGGGACAGGGGCGAGCACTGAAGCTTTCTTT TRBJ1-1 TRBV18 - TRBD1
CASSLVGRNYGYTF TGTGCCAGCAGTTTAGTAGGCAGGAACTATGGCTACACCTTC TRBJ1-2 TRBV27 - -
CASSQWGPDTGELFF TGCGCCAGCAGCCAGTGGGGGCCAGACACCGGGGAGCTGTTTTTT TRBJ2-2 TRBV4-3 - -
CASSPLSGVTTYPLNYGYTF TGCGCCAGCAGCCCACTAAGCGGGGTGACCACTTACCCTCTAAACTATGGCTACACCTTC TRBJ1-2 TRBV5-1 - -
CASSEEQGTEAFF TGTGCCAGCAGTGAAGAACAGGGCACTGAAGCTTTCTTT TRBJ1-1 TRBV2 few -
CASSLRESYNSPLHF TGCGCCAGCAGCCTTCGGGAATCCTATAATTCACCCCTCCACTTT TRBJ1-6 TRBV4-3 - -
CASRRDRVPYGYTF TGTGCCAGCAGGCGGGACAGGGTGCCCTATGGCTACACCTTC TRBJ1-2 TRBV2 few TRBD1
CAWSVRGAETQYF TGTGCCTGGAGTGTACGCGGCGCGGAGACCCAGTACTTC TRBJ2-5 TRBV30 once -
CASSPYPGQGNYGYTF TGCGCCAGCAGCCCTTACCCCGGACAGGGTAACTATGGCTACACCTTC TRBJ1-2 TRBV5-1 - TRBD1
CAAYKQGFSYEQYF TGTGCCGCTTACAAACAGGGGTTTTCCTACGAGCAGTACTTC TRBJ2-7 TRBV6-5 - TRBD1
CASSLAEGAEQYF TGTGCCAGCAGCTTAGCGGAAGGGGCCGAGCAGTACTTC TRBJ2-7 TRBV7-8 few -
CASSPGGPSANTEAFF TGTGCCAGCAGCCCGGGGGGGCCTTCAGCAAACACTGAAGCTTTCTTT TRBJ1-1 TRBV5-4 - -
CASSLRSYEQYF TGTGCCAGCAGTTTACGCTCCTACGAGCAGTACTTC TRBJ2-7 TRBV12-3/TRBV12-4 - -
CASSLGRGLNTEAFF TGTGCCAGCAGCTTAGGAAGGGGGCTGAACACTGAAGCTTTCTTT TRBJ1-1 TRBV7-6 - TRBD1
CSPGGGGSDTQYF TGCAGCCCGGGGGGTGGCGGGTCAGATACGCAGTATTTT TRBJ2-3 TRBV29-1 - TRBD2
CASSVGQSTNEKLFF TGTGCCAGCAGCGTAGGACAATCAACTAATGAAAAACTGTTTTTT TRBJ1-4 TRBV5-4 - -
CASTRTGNQPQHF TGTGCCAGCACCCGGACAGGGAATCAGCCCCAGCATTTT TRBJ1-5 TRBV12-3/TRBV12-4 - TRBD1